The 26 T cell receptor beta chains below all came from one sample that was sequenced in a study of CD8 T cells in Susac syndrome. The RNA input was about 0.5 to 1 ug, and it was reverse transcribed with random hexamers. TCRdb passed the immunoSEQ multiplex PCR reads through MiXCR, listing each CDR3 protein once. The sample carries 85,000 to 90,000 distinct CDR3 sequences, roughly 93% recorded once. The specimen sequenced was CD8+ T cells from PBMCs. The receptors originated from a human donor in good health.

This chain joins TRBV3-1 and TRBJ1-2, with TRBD1 matching 8 bases. The junction had 5 bases not matched to a gene; V was cut back by 3 bases and J by 5 bases. Germline CDR1 is LGHDT and CDR2 is YNNKEL (reference sequence). The CDR3 covers 14 residues. DNA for the CDR3: TGTGCCAGCAGCCACAGGGGGCGGAGATATGGCTACACCTTC. Its translation is CASSHRGRRYGYTF.

This chain uses TRBV29-1 with TRBJ2-1, with a weak D call TRBD2 (5 bases). Per germline, CDR1 SQVTM and CDR2 ANQGSEA. The CDR3 spans 11 residues. The V and J ends lost 3 bases and 15 bases respectively, with 15 bases between them. The CDR3 sequence: CSVEYGPEGFF. CDR3 nucleotide sequence: TGCAGCGTTGAGTACGGTCCCGAGGGGTTCTTC.

The rearrangement uses TRBV3-1 and TRBJ2-3, with D perhaps assigned TRBD1 or TRBD2 (5 bases each). The germline V and J ends were trimmed by 0 bases and 3 bases, with 13 bases remaining between them. The V gene's germline CDR1 is LGHDT and CDR2 YNNKEL (reference sequence). The CDR3 loop spans 16 amino acids. The CDR3 is CASSQEGVTVTDTQYF. CDR3 nucleotides: TGTGCCAGCAGCCAAGAGGGGGTGACGGTTACAGATACGCAGTATTTT.

The chain is built from TRBV2 and TRBJ2-7; D is perhaps TRBD2 (5 bases). The V end was cut by 0 bases, the J end by 4 bases, with 7 bases between. This CDR3 is 13 amino acids long. Germline values: CDR1 SNHLY, CDR2 FYNNEI. CDR3: CASSEARAYEQYF. DNA of the CDR3: TGTGCCAGCAGTGAAGCGCGGGCTTACGAGCAGTACTTC.

J is TRBJ2-2 and V is TRBV4-1; no clear D gene. Germline values: CDR1 MGHRA, CDR2 YSYEKL. The CDR3 runs 14 residues. V was cut by 4 bases and J by 5 bases, with 11 bases left in between. The DNA for the CDR3 is TGCGCCAGCAGCCTAAACTCAGAGACCGGGGAGCTGTTTTTT. Translated: CASSLNSETGELFF.

The chain links TRBV3-1 to TRBJ2-5, with D uncertain. CDR3 length: 14 amino acids. V lost 0 bases, J lost 2 bases, and 7 bases lay in between. In germline, CDR1 is LGHDT, CDR2 YNNKEL (reference sequence). In DNA form, the CDR3 reads TGTGCCAGCAGCCAAGAGTCTATACAAGAGACCCAGTACTTC. Its translation: CASSQESIQETQYF.

This clonotype was detected once. The V gene is TRBV7-9, the J gene TRBJ1-2, with D hard to call. V was trimmed by 0 bases and J by 5 bases, leaving 10 bases between them. This CDR3 comprises 14 residues. Germline assignment: CDR1 SEHNR and CDR2 FQNEAQ (reference sequence). The chain's CDR3 is CASSLALDPYGYTF. DNA of the CDR3: TGTGCCAGCAGCTTAGCGCTAGACCCATATGGCTACACCTTC. The whole variable domain, remainder taken from reference TRBV7-9 and TRBJ1-2, is DTGVSQNPRHKITKRGQNVTFRCDPISEHNRLYWYRQTLGQGPEFLTYFQNEAQLEKSRLLSDRFSAERPKGSFSTLEIQRTEQGDSAMYLCASSLALDPYGYTFGSGTRLTVV.

This clonotype occurred once. This chain links TRBV5-6 with TRBJ1-2, with D possibly TRBD1 on 6 matching bases. Trimming left V 8 bases short and J 8 bases short, with 19 bases between. This CDR3 is built from 13 residues. Germline-derived CDR1 and CDR2 are SGHDT and YYEEEE. The chain's CDR3 is CARHPGAGGGYTF. In DNA form, the CDR3 reads TGTGCCAGACACCCAGGGGCCGGGGGAGGCTACACCTTC.

This chain connects TRBV12-3 or TRBV12-4 to TRBJ2-3, with 7 positions matching TRBD2. The CDR3 length is 14 residues. Unmatched junction bases numbered 6, after V lost 3 bases and J lost 6 bases. The CDR3: CASSFATSFDTQYF. DNA for the CDR3: TGTGCCAGCAGTTTCGCGACTAGCTTCGATACGCAGTATTTT.

The chain has TRBV24-1 and TRBJ2-2; 10 nucleotides line up with TRBD1. The CDR3 is 13 amino acids. Trimming took 9 bases from V and 3 from J; bases not matched to a gene: 0. Per the germline V gene, CDR1 is KGHDR and CDR2 is SFDVKD. CDR3 region: CATGTGDTGELFF. In DNA form, the CDR3 reads TGTGCCACCGGGACAGGGGACACCGGGGAGCTGTTTTTT.

The gene calls are TRBV5-6 and TRBJ1-2, with D possibly TRBD1 on 6 matching bases. Trimming shortened V by 3 bases and J by 3 bases, and 15 bases separated the two germline ends. The CDR3 extends over 15 amino acids. From germline, CDR1 is SGHDT and CDR2 YYEEEE. The DNA of the CDR3 is TGTGCCAGCAGCTCACAGGGAGAGGGATACTATGGCTACACCTTC. Its protein product is CASSSQGEGYYGYTF.

This clonotype was picked up one time. The V gene is TRBV15, the J gene TRBJ2-3; no reliable D call. The CDR3 loop spans 11 amino acids. The V and J ends lost 5 bases and 6 bases respectively, with 6 bases between them. CDR1 is LNHNV, CDR2 YYDKDF, per germline (reference sequence). This CDR3 is CATSRSDTQYF. CDR3 DNA sequence: TGTGCCACCAGCCGGTCTGATACGCAGTATTTT.

The chain uses TRBV3-1 and TRBJ2-1; 12 positions match TRBD2. V lost 4 bases, J lost 4 bases, and 8 bases stayed unmatched. This CDR3 is built from 17 residues. Germline CDR1 is LGHDT and CDR2 is YNNKEL (reference sequence). The DNA for the CDR3 is TGTGCCAGCAGCCTGCTTACTAGCGGGGGGCTATACAATGAGCAGTTCTTC. Amino acids: CASSLLTSGGLYNEQFF.

The chain joins TRBV12-3 or TRBV12-4 to TRBJ2-7; possible D gene TRBD2, 6 bases. The V gene lost 1 base and the J gene lost 7 bases, with 8 bases spanning the gap. This CDR3 region has 12 residues. The CDR3, as DNA: TGTGCCAGCAGTTTAGAGGCGGGGGAGCAGTACTTC. This encodes CASSLEAGEQYF.

This chain links TRBV7-9 with TRBJ1-2; D not resolved. V was cut by 5 bases and J by 2 bases, with 12 bases left in between. The CDR3 extends over 14 amino acids. The germline V gene encodes CDR1 SEHNR and CDR2 FQNEAQ (reference sequence). As DNA, the CDR3 is TGTGCCAGCAGCCCGCTAGCTCAGAACTATGGCTACACCTTC. As protein: CASSPLAQNYGYTF.

The V call is TRBV7-2, the J call TRBJ2-3; D may match TRBD1 or TRBD2 (6 bases each). Germline assignment: CDR1 SGHTA and CDR2 FQGNSA. V lost 2 bases, J lost 2 bases, and 11 bases lay in between. This CDR3 comprises 15 residues. CDR3 DNA sequence: TGTGCCAGCAGCTTAACGGGGGCCTTCACAGATACGCAGTATTTT. Translated, it gives CASSLTGAFTDTQYF. The variable domain in full, completed from reference TRBV7-2 and TRBJ2-3, reads GAGVSQSPSNKVTEKGKDVELRCDPISGHTALYWYRQSLGQGLEFLIYFQGNSAPDKSGLPSDRFSAERTGGSVSTLTIQRTQQEDSAVYLCASSLTGAFTDTQYFGPGTRLTVL.

V is TRBV15 and J is TRBJ1-4; possibly TRBD1 for D (5 bases). The CDR3 has 15 amino acids. CDR1 LNHNV and CDR2 YYDKDF come from the germline V gene (reference sequence). V lost 4 bases to trimming and J lost 7 bases, with 16 bases between them. The CDR3: CATSTAGSWSEKLFF. The CDR3 region has the DNA TGTGCCACCAGCACCGCAGGGTCTTGGAGTGAAAAACTGTTTTTT.

The rearrangement links TRBV23-1 to TRBJ1-1; TRBD1 matches at 9 bases. TRBV23-1 is noted as an ORF with a role that remains uncertain. This CDR3 spans 13 amino acids. V gave up 8 bases and J gave up 3 bases; unmatched junction bases: 4. This chain's CDR3 is CASVQGADTEAFF. Written as DNA, the CDR3 is TGCGCCAGCGTACAGGGGGCGGACACTGAAGCTTTCTTT.

The chain has TRBV5-4 and TRBJ2-1; 8 bases are a match to TRBD2. V was clipped by 4 bases and J by 7 bases; unmatched bases: 10. Germline V CDR1 and CDR2: SGHNT, YYREEE (reference sequence). This CDR3 spans 15 amino acids. The DNA of the CDR3 is TGTGCCAGCAGCCCCGCGGGGGGCGCGGGGAATGAGCAGTTCTTC. Its translation is CASSPAGGAGNEQFF.

This chain links TRBV11-2 with TRBJ2-7; no reliable D call. V was clipped by 1 base and J by 3 bases, with 7 bases between them. The CDR3 is 13 amino acids. Germline assignment: CDR1 SGHAT and CDR2 FQNNGV. The CDR3 DNA is TGTGCCAGCAGCTTAGCCCCAGACTACGAGCAGTACTTC. This translates into CASSLAPDYEQYF. Combining the CDR3 with reference TRBV11-2 and TRBJ2-7 gives the whole variable domain EAGVAQSPRYKIIEKRQSVAFWCNPISGHATLYWYQQILGQGPKLLIQFQNNGVVDDSQLPKDRFSAERLKGVDSTLKIQPAKLEDSAVYLCASSLAPDYEQYFGPGTRLTVT.

The chain is built from TRBV7-3 and TRBJ2-7; no definite D call. This CDR3 has 13 amino acids. V dropped 2 bases and J dropped 3 bases, with 8 bases sitting between them. The germline V gene encodes CDR1 SGHTA and CDR2 FQGTGA. The CDR3 loop is CASSLGVFYEQYF. In nucleotides, the CDR3 is TGTGCCAGCAGCTTAGGGGTATTCTACGAGCAGTACTTC. Combining the CDR3 with reference TRBV7-3 and TRBJ2-7 gives the whole variable domain GAGVSQTPSNKVTEKGKYVELRCDPISGHTALYWYRQSLGQGPEFLIYFQGTGAADDSGLPNDRFFAVRPEGSVSTLKIQRTERGDSAVYLCASSLGVFYEQYFGPGTRLTVT.

This chain joins TRBV9 and TRBJ2-6, with D possibly TRBD2 on 7 matching bases. Per germline, CDR1 SGDLS and CDR2 YYNGEE. V lost 3 bases and J lost 4, with 17 bases in between. The CDR3 length is 17 residues. DNA for the CDR3: TGTGCCAGCAGCGAGGGGGGGACGCCCGCCGGGGCCAACGTCCTGACTTTC. Protein product: CASSEGGTPAGANVLTF.

The J gene is TRBJ2-1, the V gene TRBV6-1, with D perhaps matching TRBD1 or TRBD2 (5 bases each). The CDR3 is 16 amino acids. Trimming stripped 2 bases from V and 0 bases from J, with 11 bases between. The V gene's germline CDR1 is MNHNS and CDR2 SASEGT. CDR3 nucleotides: TGTGCCAGCAGTGAAACGAGGGGAAGCTCCTACAATGAGCAGTTCTTC. It is translated as CASSETRGSSYNEQFF.

DNA of the CDR3: TGCAGCGTTGAAGGCTACCCCGGGGGCTCCTATGGCTACACCTTC. Its translation is CSVEGYPGGSYGYTF. The chain links TRBV29-1 to TRBJ1-2, with D perhaps matching TRBD1 (6 bases). CDR1 is SQVTM and CDR2 is ANQGSEA in the germline V gene. Trimming shortened V by 1 base and J by 4 bases, and 16 bases separated the two germline ends. This CDR3 has 15 residues.

CDR3 amino acids: CASSMKSTYTQETQYF. In DNA form, the CDR3 reads TGTGCCAGTAGTATGAAGTCGACATACACCCAAGAGACCCAGTACTTC. The V call is TRBV19, the J call TRBJ2-5, with unresolved D. The germline V gene has CDR1 LNHDA and CDR2 SQIVND (reference sequence). The CDR3 length is 16 residues. Trimming removed 3 bases from V and 1 base from J, with 15 bases in between.

This clonotype was counted between two and nine times. This chain's CDR3 is CASSSLSGNTIYF. As DNA, the CDR3 is TGCGCCAGCAGTTCCCTCTCTGGAAACACCATATATTTT. The rearrangement joins TRBV5-1 to TRBJ1-3, with D unresolved. This CDR3 contains 13 residues. CDR1 and CDR2 from the germline V gene are SGHRS and YFSETQ. V lost 5 bases and J 0 bases, leaving 6 bases between the germline ends.